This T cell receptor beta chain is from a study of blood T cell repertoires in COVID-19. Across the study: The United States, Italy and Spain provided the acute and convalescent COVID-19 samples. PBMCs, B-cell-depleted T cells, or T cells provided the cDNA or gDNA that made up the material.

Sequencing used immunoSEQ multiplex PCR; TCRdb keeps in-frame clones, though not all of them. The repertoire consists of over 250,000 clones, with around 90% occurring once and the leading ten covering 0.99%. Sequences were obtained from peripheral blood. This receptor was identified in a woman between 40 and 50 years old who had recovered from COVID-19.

DNA for the CDR3: TGTGCCAGCAGCCTAAGGGGGGGCTCCTACAATGAGCAGTTCTTC. Translating gives CASSLRGGSYNEQFF. The rearrangement uses TRBV2 and TRBJ2-1; a weak D match, TRBD2 (7 bases). The CDR3 extends over 15 amino acids. V was cut by 6 bases and J by 0 bases, with 12 bases left in between. Germline V gene sequence: CDR1 SNHLY, CDR2 FYNNEI.